The present T cell receptor beta chain was sequenced within a study of CD8+ T cells in alopecia areata. From PBMCs, CD4+ and CD8+ T cells were sorted. A remark on this clone: Its antigen remains unidentified.

The CDR3 runs to 17 residues. Trimming shortened V by 1 base and J by 0 bases, and 14 bases separated the two germline ends. Germline V gene sequence: CDR1 LGHNA, CDR2 YNFKEQ. Overall study findings and caveats: Against the mouse data, patients shared TCRs less clearly, possibly for HLA reasons. Normal-skin resident alphabeta T cells also appear among scalp sample sequences. Higher clonality was seen in lesional scalp than in normal scalp, especially in alopecia totalis/universalis.

Isolated RNA was reverse transcribed into cDNA used as the sequencing template. Sequencing was performed with immunoSEQ multiplex PCR; in TCRdb, only in-frame clones are kept and a portion is missing. This sample has roughly 150,000 clones, with less than 65% found just once. This chain links TRBV4-2 with TRBJ2-3; D might be TRBD2 (6 bases). The source is a human donor in good health. Sequencing was performed on CD8+ T cells sorted from blood. The CDR3 is CASSQVIGGTSTDTQYF. CDR3 in DNA: TGTGCCAGCAGCCAAGTAATAGGCGGGACTAGCACAGATACGCAGTATTTT.